This entry lists 25 T cell receptor beta chains sequenced from one sample in a study of blood T cell repertoires in COVID-19. Produced via immunoSEQ multiplex PCR; TCRdb's table is partial and in-frame only. The sample holds 270,000 or so clones, 84% seen once. Sequencing was done on a sample of peripheral blood. All receptors derive from a human donor in a cohort sampled during active COVID-19.

The CDR3 loop reads CASSQGASGELFF. Written as DNA, the CDR3 is TGTGCCAGCAGCCAAGGGGCATCCGGGGAGCTGTTTTTT. The chain couples TRBV14 to TRBJ2-2, with D unclear. With 1 base removed from V and 6 bases from J, the gap between germline ends came to 6 bases. The germline CDR1 and CDR2 sequences are SGHDN and FVKESK. The CDR3 has 13 residues.

This clone was detected a few times. This chain links TRBV6-6 with TRBJ2-7; a weak D match, TRBD1 (6 bases). The germline V gene has CDR1 MNHNY and CDR2 SVGAGI (reference sequence). The CDR3 covers 14 residues. Trimming left V 6 bases short and J 4 bases short, with 16 bases between. CDR3 sequence reads: CASRLQGAAYEQYF. CDR3 DNA: TGTGCCAGCAGACTACAGGGAGCAGCATACGAGCAGTACTTC.

The chain has TRBV2 and TRBJ1-2; 7 positions agree with TRBD1. The trim removed 8 bases at V and 4 bases at J, leaving 4 bases unmatched. Germline V gives CDR1 SNHLY, CDR2 FYNNEI. The CDR3 extends over 12 amino acids. The CDR3 DNA is TGTGCCAGCTCAAGACAGGGCTATGGCTACACCTTC. It specifies CASSRQGYGYTF.

The rearrangement links TRBV27 to TRBJ2-3; 7 nucleotides agree with TRBD2. This CDR3 has 16 amino acids. V was pared by 5 bases and J by 2 bases, with 10 bases of the junction left unmatched. Germline V gene lookup returns CDR1 MNHEY and CDR2 SMNVEV (reference sequence). The CDR3 DNA follows: TGTGCCAGCAGTCTTACTAGCGCAATTTACACAGATACGCAGTATTTT. This codes for CASSLTSAIYTDTQYF.

This clone has just one count. V and J are TRBV5-1 and TRBJ2-2, with D unresolved. V was cut by 0 bases and J by 7 bases, with 10 bases left in between. Germline CDR1 is SGHRS and CDR2 is YFSETQ. The CDR3 is made up of 14 amino acids. The CDR3, as DNA: TGCGCCAGCAGCTTGGATGTCTTACACGGGGAGCTGTTTTTT. It is translated as CASSLDVLHGELFF.

The chain is built from TRBV4-3 and TRBJ2-7, with D perhaps TRBD1 (5 bases). Trimming removed 1 base from V and 3 bases from J, with 13 bases in between. The CDR3 is 15 amino acids. Per the germline V gene, CDR1 is LGHNA and CDR2 is YSLEER. The CDR3 coding sequence is TGCGCCAGCAGCCAAGCCACCACAGGAATCTACGAGCAGTACTTC. Protein: CASSQATTGIYEQYF.

A remark on this clone: The junction and the germline gene differ at one end; a read error may be behind it. The rearrangement joins TRBV18 to TRBJ2-7; D is unclear. Germline V CDR1 and CDR2: KGHSH, LQKENI. This CDR3 contains 12 residues. The CDR3 nucleotides read TGTGCCAGCTCACCAGGCTCCCACGAGCAGTACTTC. Translation gives CASSPGSHEQYF.

V usage is TRBV28 and J usage is TRBJ1-1; perhaps TRBD1 as D (6 bases). This CDR3 is 13 amino acids long. From germline, CDR1 is MDHEN and CDR2 SYDVKM. Trimming removed 5 bases at V and 4 bases at J, with 11 bases between. The CDR3 loop reads CASSPGVPTEAFF. As DNA, the CDR3 is TGTGCCAGCAGTCCAGGGGTCCCCACTGAAGCTTTCTTT. Looking up the rest from reference TRBV28 and TRBJ1-1 gives the full variable domain: DVKVTQSSRYLVKRTGEKVFLECVQDMDHENMFWYRQDPGLGLRLIYFSYDVKMKEKGDIPEGYSVSREKKERFSLILESASTNQTSMYLCASSPGVPTEAFFGQGTRLTVV.

The V gene is TRBV5-1, the J gene TRBJ2-1; 10 bases fit TRBD2. J was trimmed by 0 bases and V by 4 bases; bases with no gene match: 1. From germline, CDR1 is SGHRS and CDR2 YFSETQ. The length of the CDR3 is 15 residues. The CDR3 protein is CASSTSGVSYNEQFF. CDR3 nucleotides: TGCGCCAGCAGCACTAGCGGGGTCTCCTACAATGAGCAGTTCTTC.

This clone was recorded a few times. The V gene is TRBV9, the J gene TRBJ1-1, with 9 bases lining up with TRBD1. J lost 5 bases, V lost 3 bases, and 5 bases had no gene match. Germline CDR1 SGDLS, CDR2 YYNGEE. The CDR3 contains 14 residues. The CDR3 here is CASSETGGVTEAFF. The CDR3 DNA reads TGTGCCAGCAGCGAAACAGGGGGCGTGACTGAAGCTTTCTTT.

The CDR3 sequence is CASSFLANEQFF. DNA for the CDR3: TGTGCCAGCAGCTTCCTAGCGAATGAGCAGTTCTTC. This chain connects TRBV13 to TRBJ2-1; possibly TRBD2 for D (6 bases). V dropped 3 bases and J dropped 7 bases, with 7 bases sitting between them. Germline CDR1 and CDR2: PRHDT and FYEKMQ (reference sequence). The CDR3 runs to 12 residues.

The chain combines TRBV2 with TRBJ2-1, with D perhaps TRBD1 (6 bases). V was shortened by 8 bases and J by 10 bases, with 6 bases between the two germline ends. From germline, CDR1 is SNHLY and CDR2 FYNNEI. This CDR3 spans 9 amino acids. CDR3: CASDREQFF. CDR3 sequence (DNA): TGTGCCAGCGACAGGGAGCAGTTCTTC.

The chain has TRBV6-5 and TRBJ2-7; tentatively, D is TRBD1 (6 bases). The germline gives CDR1 MNHEY, CDR2 SVGAGI. V gave up 1 base and J gave up 4 bases, with 8 bases separating them. The CDR3 sequence is 13 residues long. Here the CDR3 DNA reads TGTGCCAGCAGTTACTTTCAGGGGTACGAGCAGTACTTC. Translation gives CASSYFQGYEQYF.

V gene TRBV4-3 combines with J gene TRBJ1-2, with 12 bases identical to TRBD1. J was trimmed by 5 bases and V by 0 bases; bases with no gene match: 7. CDR1 LGHNA and CDR2 YSLEER come from the germline V gene. The CDR3 consists of 17 residues. As DNA, the CDR3 is TGCGCCAGCAGCCAAGATCGGGGACAGGGGGCATGGTATGGCTACACCTTC. Translation gives CASSQDRGQGAWYGYTF.

The chain recombines TRBV5-4 with TRBJ2-2; possible D gene TRBD2, 5 bases. This CDR3 comprises 17 residues. Trimming removed 4 bases from V and 2 bases from J, with 18 bases in between. CDR1 is SGHNT and CDR2 is YYREEE in the germline V gene (reference sequence). CDR3 DNA: TGTGCCAGCAGCCCCTGGCCAGCGGAACCCAACACCGGGGAGCTGTTTTTT. Translated: CASSPWPAEPNTGELFF.

The gene calls are TRBV5-4 and TRBJ2-5; 7 positions agree with TRBD2. This CDR3 region has 14 residues. The V segment lost 4 bases and the J segment 3 bases; nucleotides outside the gene matches: 6. CDR1 SGHNT and CDR2 YYREEE come from the germline V gene (reference sequence). The CDR3 nucleotides are TGTGCCAGCAGCCAGCGGGGCAGGGAAGAGACCCAGTACTTC. This codes for CASSQRGREETQYF.

This chain uses TRBV2 with TRBJ2-1; 8 bases agree with TRBD1. V gave up 6 bases and J gave up 6 bases; unmatched junction bases: 4. The length of the CDR3 is 13 residues. The germline gives CDR1 SNHLY, CDR2 FYNNEI. The CDR3 spells CASRDREANEQFF. The CDR3 DNA reads as TGTGCCAGCAGGGACAGGGAGGCCAATGAGCAGTTCTTC.

This clone was observed a single time. This chain connects TRBV20-1 to TRBJ1-5, with D perhaps matching TRBD1 (5 bases). V shed 5 bases and J shed 0 bases, with 14 bases lying between them. This CDR3 contains 15 residues. In germline, CDR1 is DFQATT, CDR2 SNEGSKA (reference sequence). The DNA for the CDR3 is TGCAGTGCTCGTGACGGACACCTTAGCAATCAGCCCCAGCATTTT. This encodes CSARDGHLSNQPQHF.

The chain recombines TRBV29-1 with TRBJ1-4; D gene unclear. Germline-derived CDR1 and CDR2 are SQVTM and ANQGSEA. V gave up 3 bases and J gave up 10 bases, with 12 bases separating them. CDR3 length equals 12 residues. In DNA form, the CDR3 reads TGCAGCGTTGAGGCGAGCGTCGGAAAACTGTTTTTT. The encoded protein is CSVEASVGKLFF.

This chain joins TRBV6-1 and TRBJ1-2, with D maybe TRBD1 (6 bases). This CDR3 has 14 amino acids. From germline, CDR1 is MNHNS and CDR2 SASEGT. The V and J ends lost 0 bases and 7 bases respectively, with 12 bases between them. This CDR3 reads CASSEAVGAGGYTF. DNA of the CDR3: TGTGCCAGCAGTGAAGCGGTGGGGGCGGGTGGCTACACCTTC.

The chain is built from TRBV19 and TRBJ2-1; 8 bases line up with TRBD2. The CDR3 is made up of 16 amino acids. Germline V CDR1 and CDR2: LNHDA, SQIVND (reference sequence). V lost 6 bases and J lost 0; bases outside the gene matches: 7. CDR3 in DNA: TGTGCCAGTAGAAAGCGGGAGATAACCTCCTACAATGAGCAGTTCTTC. It is translated as CASRKREITSYNEQFF.

V and J are TRBV7-2 and TRBJ1-2; tentative D call: TRBD1 (5 bases). V lost 0 bases, J lost 5 bases, and 10 bases lay in between. This CDR3 spans 14 amino acids. The germline V gene has CDR1 SGHTA and CDR2 FQGNSA. The CDR3 DNA sequence: TGTGCCAGCAGCTTAGCCAGGGTTTTGTATGGCTACACCTTC. Its translation: CASSLARVLYGYTF.

The rearrangement uses TRBV10-1 and TRBJ1-2; D may be TRBD1 (6 bases). The CDR3 spans 15 residues. With 4 bases removed from V and 6 bases from J, the gap between germline ends came to 18 bases. Germline CDR1 reads WNHNN; CDR2 reads SYGVQD (reference sequence). The DNA for the CDR3 is TGCGCCAGCAGTGGGGCAACGGGGGGCGCAGATGGCTACACCTTC. As protein: CASSGATGGADGYTF.

The chain uses TRBV28 and TRBJ1-4, with 8 bases fitting TRBD1. The germline V gene encodes CDR1 MDHEN and CDR2 SYDVKM. The CDR3 sequence is 13 residues long. Trimming took 3 bases from V and 7 from J; bases not matched to a gene: 1. The CDR3 sequence is CASSFRGLEKLFF. CDR3 coding DNA: TGTGCCAGCAGTTTCAGGGGGCTTGAAAAACTGTTTTTT. Full variable domain (rest looked up from reference TRBV28 and TRBJ1-4): DVKVTQSSRYLVKRTGEKVFLECVQDMDHENMFWYRQDPGLGLRLIYFSYDVKMKEKGDIPEGYSVSREKKERFSLILESASTNQTSMYLCASSFRGLEKLFFGSGTQLSVL.

The count of this clone is one. J is TRBJ1-2 and V is TRBV6-5; the match to TRBD1 covers 9 bases. V lost 2 bases, J lost 13 bases, and 11 bases stayed unmatched. This CDR3 contains 14 residues. Germline CDR1 reads MNHEY; CDR2 reads SVGAGI. Here the CDR3 DNA reads TGTGCCAGCAGTTACGGATCCGGGACAGGGTCTATCACCTTC. This translates into CASSYGSGTGSITF.